A single sample is the source of the 30 T cell receptor beta chains below, sequenced in a study of cytomegalovirus exposure and HLA in healthy donors. Amplification used 60 Vbeta primers and 13 Jbeta primers. Assay: immunoSEQ multiplex PCR; the TCRdb copy retains only in-frame clones and omits some. The sample contains 120,000 or so clones, less than 80% of which appear only once. The sequencing input was PBMCs. These receptors were collected from a man aged 35 to 55 in good health and CMV-seropositive.

J is TRBJ2-4 and V is TRBV30; TRBD1 might be the D (6 bases). Germline V gives CDR1 GTSNPN, CDR2 SVGIG (reference sequence). The CDR3 runs 14 residues. The V end was cut by 0 bases, the J end by 5 bases, with 11 bases between. CDR3 residues: CAWSVGDTENIQYF. DNA of the CDR3: TGTGCCTGGAGTGTCGGGGACACGGAAAACATTCAGTACTTC.

The chain uses TRBV11-3 and TRBJ2-6; TRBD2 is a possible D gene (6 bases). This CDR3 has 15 amino acids. Germline CDR1 reads SGHNT; CDR2 reads YENEEA. Trimming removed 3 bases at V and 2 bases at J, with 8 bases between. CDR3 loop: CASSLGGAGANVLTF. In DNA, the CDR3 is TGTGCCAGCAGCTTGGGAGGTGCTGGGGCCAACGTCCTGACTTTC.

The chain links TRBV5-1 to TRBJ2-7, with 12 nucleotides matching TRBD2. V gave up 4 bases and J gave up 4 bases; unmatched junction bases: 3. This CDR3 region has 14 residues. Germline V gene lookup returns CDR1 SGHRS and CDR2 YFSETQ. The DNA of the CDR3 is TGCGCCAGCAGCAGGGGACTAGCGGGTTACGAGCAGTACTTC. It yields the protein CASSRGLAGYEQYF.

The chain uses TRBV9 and TRBJ1-2; D is uncertain. CDR1 and CDR2 from the germline V gene are SGDLS and YYNGEE. V gave up 9 bases and J gave up 0 bases, with 6 bases separating them. CDR3 length: 11 amino acids. In DNA, the CDR3 is TGTGCCACCGAGGCTAACTATGGCTACACCTTC. Its translation is CATEANYGYTF.

This clone was counted between two and nine times. This chain's CDR3 is CASSQVGTGPPRPQHF. CDR3 coding DNA: TGCGCCAGCAGCCAAGTCGGGACAGGACCCCCCCGGCCCCAGCATTTT. The chain employs TRBV4-1 and TRBJ1-5, with TRBD1 matching 8 bases. The CDR3 totals 16 residues. Germline CDR1 MGHRA, CDR2 YSYEKL. The V segment lost 1 base and the J segment 9 bases; nucleotides outside the gene matches: 11.

The rearrangement uses TRBV7-3 and TRBJ2-5, with D possibly TRBD1 on 6 matching bases. Germline CDR1 SGHTA, CDR2 FQGTGA. This CDR3 is built from 16 residues. Trimming removed 5 bases at V and 2 bases at J, with 18 bases between. The CDR3 loop is CASSRRGHPTQETQYF. As DNA, the CDR3 is TGTGCCAGCAGCCGCAGGGGCCACCCAACACAAGAGACCCAGTACTTC.

Regarding this clone: Other DNA sequences in this sample translate to the same CDR3. The chain recombines TRBV19 with TRBJ2-7, with TRBD1 matching over 8 bases. The CDR3 is 15 residues long. The V segment lost 5 bases and the J segment 0 bases; nucleotides outside the gene matches: 6. Germline CDR1 reads LNHDA; CDR2 reads SQIVND (reference sequence). CDR3 DNA: TGTGCCAGTAGTGACCGGGACAGGTCCTCCTACGAGCAGTACTTC. It specifies CASSDRDRSSYEQYF.

The gene calls are TRBV5-1 and TRBJ2-3; tentative D call: TRBD1 (5 bases). The V end lost 0 bases, the J end lost 0 bases, and 8 bases lay between the germline ends. The CDR3 has 15 residues. CDR1 SGHRS and CDR2 YFSETQ come from the germline V gene. The DNA for the CDR3 is TGCGCCAGCAGCTTGGATGACAGTAGCACAGATACGCAGTATTTT. It encodes CASSLDDSSTDTQYF.

V and J are TRBV4-3 and TRBJ2-1; 9 nucleotides align to TRBD2. V lost 4 bases, J lost 2 bases, and 3 bases stayed unmatched. This CDR3 has 15 amino acids. CDR1 is LGHNA, CDR2 YSLEER, per germline. The CDR3 DNA follows: TGCGCCAGCAGCCGAGCGGGAGGAACCTACAATGAGCAGTTCTTC. Translation gives CASSRAGGTYNEQFF.

This chain uses TRBV7-8 with TRBJ2-7; the D is unclear. The CDR3 is 14 amino acids. V lost 7 bases, J lost 3 bases, and 16 bases lay in between. Germline lookup yields CDR1 SGHVS and CDR2 FQNEAQ. The CDR3: CASTPFISVYEQYF. The DNA of the CDR3 is TGTGCCAGCACCCCGTTTATCTCGGTCTACGAGCAGTACTTC.

The chain couples TRBV25-1 to TRBJ2-2, with no clear D. Trimming shortened V by 3 bases and J by 5 bases, and 10 bases separated the two germline ends. The CDR3 is made up of 14 amino acids. Germline V gene data show CDR1 as MGHDK and CDR2 as SYGVNS. The CDR3 DNA follows: TGTGCCAGCAGTGATATCGGTTTAACCGGGGAGCTGTTTTTT. The encoded protein is CASSDIGLTGELFF.

DNA of the CDR3: TGTGCCAGCAGTTACCGGGATAGCCAGCCCCAGCATTTT. Its translation is CASSYRDSQPQHF. The genes are TRBV6-6 and TRBJ1-5; D is undetermined. Per the germline V gene, CDR1 is MNHNY and CDR2 is SVGAGI (reference sequence). Between the trimmed V and J ends, which lost 2 bases and 7 bases, there was a span of 9 bases. CDR3 length: 13 residues.

The V call is TRBV5-4, the J call TRBJ2-5; D is unclear. From germline, CDR1 is SGHNT and CDR2 YYREEE (reference sequence). This CDR3 comprises 14 residues. Trimming took 0 bases from V and 0 from J, leaving 6 bases between them. CDR3 nucleotides: TGTGCCAGCAGCTTGGGCGTGAACCAAGAGACCCAGTACTTC. It yields the protein CASSLGVNQETQYF.

This clone has only a few counts. The V gene is TRBV7-8, the J gene TRBJ2-7; a possible D gene is TRBD1 (6 bases). Trimming took off 3 bases at V and 4 bases at J, with 13 bases between the two ends. The length of the CDR3 is 14 residues. Germline loops: CDR1 SGHVS, CDR2 FQNEAQ. The CDR3 here is CASSFYRAGYEQYF. The CDR3 coding sequence is TGTGCCAGCAGCTTTTACAGGGCGGGTTACGAGCAGTACTTC.

For the CDR3, the DNA is TGCGCCAGCAGCATACCGACAGGGGGCGATAATTCACCCCTCCACTTT. This gives the protein CASSIPTGGDNSPLHF. The gene calls are TRBV5-1 and TRBJ1-6, with TRBD1 matching over 10 bases. The CDR3 totals 16 residues. Unmatched junction bases numbered 6, after V lost 4 bases and J lost 5 bases. CDR1 is SGHRS and CDR2 is YFSETQ in the germline V gene.

The chain is built from TRBV7-2 and TRBJ2-1; TRBD2 might be the D (5 bases). CDR1 and CDR2 (germline): SGHTA, FQGNSA. The V end lost 3 bases, the J end lost 4 bases, and 10 bases lay between the germline ends. The CDR3 is 14 residues long. Here the CDR3 reads CASSFFRRYNEQFF. The CDR3 DNA follows: TGTGCCAGCAGCTTTTTTCGGAGGTACAATGAGCAGTTCTTC.

This chain links TRBV5-4 with TRBJ2-7, with D possibly matching TRBD1 (5 bases). V lost 4 bases and J 9 bases, leaving 17 bases between the germline ends. CDR3 length: 13 residues. CDR1 is SGHNT, CDR2 YYREEE, per germline (reference sequence). The CDR3: CASSVDSRRGQYF. The DNA for the CDR3 is TGTGCCAGCAGCGTTGACAGCCGAAGGGGGCAGTACTTC.

The V and J genes are TRBV5-6 and TRBJ2-2; TRBD2 matches at 7 bases. Germline values: CDR1 SGHDT, CDR2 YYEEEE. Trimming took 4 bases from V and 4 from J; bases not matched to a gene: 10. The CDR3 covers 16 residues. Here the CDR3 DNA reads TGTGCCAGCAGCGCCCTGAGGGAGGGCCGCACCGGGGAGCTGTTTTTT. This codes for CASSALREGRTGELFF.

The chain uses TRBV7-8 and TRBJ1-5; D uncertain. The length of the CDR3 is 15 residues. V was pared by 5 bases and J by 7 bases, with 18 bases between. Germline CDR1 is SGHVS and CDR2 is FQNEAQ. CDR3 coding DNA: TGTGCCAGCAGCCGGATCCGCGGGGTTCGGCAGCCCCAGCATTTT. Its protein is CASSRIRGVRQPQHF.

The rearrangement links TRBV6-6 to TRBJ2-2; 10 nucleotides line up with TRBD1. J was trimmed by 5 bases and V by 6 bases; bases with no gene match: 6. The CDR3 runs 15 residues. The germline gives CDR1 MNHNY, CDR2 SVGAGI (reference sequence). The CDR3 DNA is TGTGCCAGCAGGTCGGGACAGGGGTTGACCGGGGAGCTGTTTTTT. Translating it yields CASRSGQGLTGELFF.

This rearrangement joins TRBV6-5 to TRBJ1-6; the D gene is possibly TRBD1 (6 bases). Germline CDR1 MNHEY, CDR2 SVGAGI. The CDR3 totals 15 residues. V shed 5 bases and J shed 7 bases, with 15 bases lying between them. Here the CDR3 DNA reads TGTGCCAGCAGTATCTCCCTGGGGGCAAATTCACCCCTCCACTTT. Amino acids: CASSISLGANSPLHF.

The chain employs TRBV6-1 and TRBJ2-5; D is undetermined. With 7 bases removed from V and 5 bases from J, the gap between germline ends came to 5 bases. The CDR3 covers 10 residues. From germline, CDR1 is MNHNS and CDR2 SASEGT. The CDR3 bases are TGTGCCAGCATACAGGAGACCCAGTACTTC. Protein product: CASIQETQYF.

V is TRBV27 and J is TRBJ2-6; possible D gene TRBD1, 5 bases. The CDR3 has 16 amino acids. Germline V gene lookup returns CDR1 MNHEY and CDR2 SMNVEV (reference sequence). Trimming removed 5 bases from V and 1 base from J, with 12 bases in between. CDR3 nucleotide sequence: TGTGCCAGCAGTGGTCGGACATTTTCTGGGGCCAACGTCCTGACTTTC. Translated: CASSGRTFSGANVLTF.

The chain couples TRBV19 to TRBJ2-2; D ambiguous. Germline V gives CDR1 LNHDA, CDR2 SQIVND (reference sequence). V was trimmed by 5 bases and J by 0 bases, leaving 7 bases between them. This CDR3 comprises 14 residues. CDR3 region: CASSSTTNTGELFF. The CDR3 nucleotides are TGTGCCAGTAGTTCGACAACGAACACCGGGGAGCTGTTTTTT.

The chain is built from TRBV30 and TRBJ1-1; 10 bases match TRBD1. The CDR3 consists of 20 residues. The germline gives CDR1 GTSNPN, CDR2 SVGIG (reference sequence). V dropped 5 bases and J dropped 0; count of bases not matched to a gene: 21. The CDR3 loop reads CAWGEISRDRGKFLNTEAFF. CDR3 nucleotides: TGTGCCTGGGGGGAGATTTCACGGGACAGGGGCAAATTCTTGAACACTGAAGCTTTCTTT. The variable domain in full, with the rest retrieved from reference TRBV30 and TRBJ1-1, is SQTIHQWPATLVQPVGSPLSLECTVEGTSNPNLYWYRQAAGRGLQLLFYSVGIGQISSEVPQNLSASRPQDRQFILSSKKLLLSDSGFYLCAWGEISRDRGKFLNTEAFFGQGTRLTVV.

This clone has only one observation. The J gene is TRBJ2-7, the V gene TRBV6-1; D is uncertain. Germline CDR1 and CDR2: MNHNS and SASEGT. CDR3 length: 14 amino acids. Trimming removed 1 base from V and 0 bases from J, with 7 bases in between. The CDR3 here is CASSEDFSSYEQYF. The CDR3 DNA reads as TGTGCCAGCAGTGAAGACTTTAGCTCCTACGAGCAGTACTTC.

The genes are TRBV5-1 and TRBJ2-7, with 15 nucleotides matching TRBD2. Germline CDR1 is SGHRS and CDR2 is YFSETQ. With V trimmed by 4 bases and J by 5 bases, 13 bases remained unmatched. This CDR3 has 18 residues. The CDR3 spells CASSPGLAGGLILDEQYF. In DNA form, the CDR3 reads TGCGCCAGCAGCCCGGGACTAGCGGGAGGCCTGATCCTTGACGAGCAGTACTTC.

This clone occurred a few times. The rearrangement joins TRBV5-6 to TRBJ1-2, with a possible D match to TRBD1 (6 bases). CDR1 and CDR2 (germline): SGHDT, YYEEEE. Trimming removed 3 bases from V and 6 bases from J, with 9 bases in between. This CDR3 is built from 12 residues. The CDR3 reads CASSWGGDGYTF. DNA of the CDR3: TGTGCCAGCAGCTGGGGGGGCGATGGCTACACCTTC.

This clone was seen a handful of times. Compared with germline, one end of the junction differs, possibly owing to a read error. DNA of the CDR3: TGTGCCAGCAGTTCGGGACTAGTGGGCTCCCTATTC. Translated: CASSSGLVGSLF. V and J are TRBV28 and TRBJ2-7; 8 bases agree with TRBD2. Per the germline V gene, CDR1 is MDHEN and CDR2 is SYDVKM. CDR3 length equals 12 residues. Filled out from reference TRBV28 and TRBJ2-7, the complete variable domain reads DVKVTQSSRYLVKRTGEKVFLECVQDMDHENMFWYRQDPGLGLRLIYFSYDVKMKEKGDIPEGYSVSREKKERFSLILESASTNQTSMYLCASSSGLVGSLFGPGTRLTVT.

This rearrangement joins TRBV5-1 to TRBJ1-1, with 9 bases matching TRBD1. V lost 10 bases and J lost 0; bases outside the gene matches: 7. CDR3 length equals 14 residues. Germline loops: CDR1 SGHRS, CDR2 YFSETQ. CDR3 in DNA: TGCGCCCTACAGGGGGCAGGGGTGAACACTGAAGCTTTCTTT. Its translation: CALQGAGVNTEAFF.